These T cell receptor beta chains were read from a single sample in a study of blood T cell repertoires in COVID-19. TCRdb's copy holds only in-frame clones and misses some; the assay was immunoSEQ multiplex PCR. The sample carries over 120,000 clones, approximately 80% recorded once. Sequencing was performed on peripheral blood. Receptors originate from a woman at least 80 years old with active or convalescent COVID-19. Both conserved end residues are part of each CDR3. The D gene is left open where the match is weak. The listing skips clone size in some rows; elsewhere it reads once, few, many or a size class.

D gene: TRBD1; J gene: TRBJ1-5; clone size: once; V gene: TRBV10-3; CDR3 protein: CAISEFAGTGPNQPQHF; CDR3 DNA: TGTGCCATCAGTGAGTTTGCCGGGACAGGGCCTAATCAGCCCCAGCATTTT
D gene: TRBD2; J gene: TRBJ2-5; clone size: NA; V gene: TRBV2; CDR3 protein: CASSGLAGGPGTQYF; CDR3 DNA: TGTGCCAGCAGTGGACTAGCGGGGGGGCCCGGGACCCAGTACTTC
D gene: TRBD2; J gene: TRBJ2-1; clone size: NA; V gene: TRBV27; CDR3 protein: CASSHTSEWEQFF; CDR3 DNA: TGTGCCAGCAGCCACACTAGCGAGTGGGAGCAGTTCTTC
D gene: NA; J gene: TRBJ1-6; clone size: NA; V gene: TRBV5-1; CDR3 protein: CASSIDRGGSNSPLHF; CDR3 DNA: TGCGCCAGCAGCATCGACAGAGGGGGTTCTAATTCACCCCTCCACTTT
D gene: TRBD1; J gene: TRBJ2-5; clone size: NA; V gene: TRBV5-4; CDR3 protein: CASSPGTGARETQYF; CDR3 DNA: TGTGCCAGCAGCCCGGGCACAGGGGCTCGGGAGACCCAGTACTTC
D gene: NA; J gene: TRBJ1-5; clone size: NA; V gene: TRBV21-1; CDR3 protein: CASSDYAGFFQPQHF; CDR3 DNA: TGTGCCAGCAGCGATTATGCGGGGTTCTTTCAGCCCCAGCATTTT
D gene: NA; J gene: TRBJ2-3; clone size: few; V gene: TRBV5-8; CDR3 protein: CASSLVLASNTQYF; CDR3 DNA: TGTGCCAGCAGCTTGGTGTTGGCATCAAATACGCAGTATTTT
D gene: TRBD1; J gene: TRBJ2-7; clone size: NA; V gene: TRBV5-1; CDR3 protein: CASSRTDRDGEQYF; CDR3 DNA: TGCGCCAGCAGCCGGACGGACAGGGATGGCGAGCAGTACTTC
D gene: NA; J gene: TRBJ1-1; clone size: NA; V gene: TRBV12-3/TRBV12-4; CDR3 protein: CASSLTANTEAFF; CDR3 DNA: TGTGCCAGCAGCTTGACAGCGAACACTGAAGCTTTCTTT
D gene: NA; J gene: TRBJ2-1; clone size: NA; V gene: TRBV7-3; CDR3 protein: CASSLQGGMHNEQFF; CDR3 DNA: TGTGCCAGCAGCTTACAGGGGGGTATGCACAATGAGCAGTTCTTC
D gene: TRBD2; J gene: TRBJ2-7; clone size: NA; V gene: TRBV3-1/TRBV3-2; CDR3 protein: CASSKGLAGSSYEQYF; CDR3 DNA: TGTGCCAGCAGTAAGGGTTTAGCGGGGAGCTCCTACGAGCAGTACTTC
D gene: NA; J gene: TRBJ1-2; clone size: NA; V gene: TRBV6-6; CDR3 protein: CASSLRTGEVYGYTF; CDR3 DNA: TGTGCCAGCAGTTTAAGGACGGGGGAGGTCTATGGCTACACCTTC
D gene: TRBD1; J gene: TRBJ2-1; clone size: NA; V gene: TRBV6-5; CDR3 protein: CASSTTGRTYNEQFF; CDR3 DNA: TGTGCCAGCAGTACGACAGGGCGCACCTACAATGAGCAGTTCTTC
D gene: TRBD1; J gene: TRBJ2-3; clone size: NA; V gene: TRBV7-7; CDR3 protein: CASSPGQAADTQYF; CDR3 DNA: TGTGCTAGCAGCCCGGGACAGGCGGCAGATACGCAGTATTTT
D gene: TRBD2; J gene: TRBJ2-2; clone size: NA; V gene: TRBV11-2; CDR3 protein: CASRMTSGGSSFGELFF; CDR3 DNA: TGTGCCAGCAGGATGACTAGCGGGGGCTCTTCGTTCGGGGAGCTGTTTTTT
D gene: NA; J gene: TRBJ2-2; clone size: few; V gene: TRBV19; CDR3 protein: CASSPRFGQKGDTEELFF; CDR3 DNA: TGTGCCAGTAGTCCCCGTTTTGGGCAGAAGGGGGATACGGAGGAGCTGTTTTTT
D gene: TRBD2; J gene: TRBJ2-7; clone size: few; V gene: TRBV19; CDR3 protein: CASSFRGGPYEQYF; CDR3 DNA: TGTGCCAGTAGTTTCCGGGGGGGCCCCTACGAGCAGTACTTC
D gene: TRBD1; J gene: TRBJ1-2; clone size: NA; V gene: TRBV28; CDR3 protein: CASSSLRTGLYGYTF; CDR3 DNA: TGTGCCAGCAGTTCCCTCCGGACAGGGCTCTATGGCTACACCTTC
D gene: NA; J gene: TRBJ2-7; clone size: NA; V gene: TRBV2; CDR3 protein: CASSESFYEQYF; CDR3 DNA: TGTGCCAGCAGTGAATCCTTCTACGAGCAGTACTTC
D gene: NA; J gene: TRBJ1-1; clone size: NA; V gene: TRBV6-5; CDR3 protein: CASSRRPPNTEAFF; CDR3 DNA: TGTGCCAGCAGTCGGAGGCCTCCTAACACTGAAGCTTTCTTT
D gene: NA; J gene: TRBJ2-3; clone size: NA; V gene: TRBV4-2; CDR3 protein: CASSPMGRETDTQYF; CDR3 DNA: TGTGCCAGCAGCCCCATGGGGCGGGAAACAGATACGCAGTATTTT